The 27 T cell receptor beta chains below come from one sample, sequenced in a study of T cell responses to AZD1222 COVID-19 vaccine. Libraries were prepared by immunoSEQ multiplex PCR; TCRdb keeps only in-frame clonotypes and omits some of them. The sample yields about 120,000 clones, roughly 87% seen once. The source was peripheral blood, collected 28 days after the second AZD1222 dose. The receptors here all came from an adult who received the AZD1222 COVID-19 vaccine.

This chain connects TRBV7-3 to TRBJ1-1, with no clear D. Trimming pared 5 bases from V and 4 bases from J, leaving 17 bases between. From germline, CDR1 is SGHTA and CDR2 FQGTGA. The CDR3 has 15 amino acids. The DNA of the CDR3 is TGTGCCAGCAGCCTTGGTGGGGTAGGCGGCACTGAAGCTTTCTTT. Encoded protein: CASSLGGVGGTEAFF.

V usage is TRBV19 and J usage is TRBJ1-5, with 9 bases that match TRBD1. The CDR3 contains 13 residues. CDR1 and CDR2 (germline): LNHDA, SQIVND (reference sequence). V dropped 6 bases and J dropped 6; count of bases not matched to a gene: 3. The CDR3 is CASRETGGQPQHF. CDR3 nucleotides: TGTGCCAGTAGGGAGACAGGGGGTCAGCCCCAGCATTTT.

On this clone itself: The same CDR3 can be traced to other DNA sequences in this sample. J is TRBJ1-2 and V is TRBV10-3; D unclear. This CDR3 is built from 13 residues. V lost 4 bases to trimming and J lost 3 bases, with 9 bases between them. The germline V gene encodes CDR1 ENHRY and CDR2 SYGVKD. The CDR3 DNA reads as TGTGCCATCAGTGCTAGGGTCGACTATGGCTACACCTTC. As protein: CAISARVDYGYTF.

The CDR3 DNA follows: TGTGCCAGCAGTCCACCGGGACTAGCGGGGTCCTTGGGGGAGCAGTTCTTC. Translated, it gives CASSPPGLAGSLGEQFF. The gene calls are TRBV28 and TRBJ2-1; 13 bases align to TRBD2. From germline, CDR1 is MDHEN and CDR2 SYDVKM. V shed 5 bases and J 10 bases; nucleotides not matched to a gene: 14. The CDR3 has 17 residues. The entire variable domain, with the rest obtained from reference TRBV28 and TRBJ2-1, is as follows: DVKVTQSSRYLVKRTGEKVFLECVQDMDHENMFWYRQDPGLGLRLIYFSYDVKMKEKGDIPEGYSVSREKKERFSLILESASTNQTSMYLCASSPPGLAGSLGEQFFGPGTRLTVL.

This rearrangement joins TRBV5-1 to TRBJ1-2; 9 nucleotides align to TRBD1. Trimming cost V 3 bases and J 7 bases; bases outside gene matches: 7. The CDR3 loop spans 14 amino acids. Germline V CDR1 and CDR2: SGHRS, YFSETQ. DNA of the CDR3: TGCGCCAGCAGCTCAGCGGGACAGGGAAGTGGCTACACCTTC. Encoded protein: CASSSAGQGSGYTF.

This sequence joins TRBV5-1 and TRBJ2-3; D not certain. Trimming pared 3 bases from V and 4 bases from J, leaving 9 bases between. In germline, CDR1 is SGHRS, CDR2 YFSETQ. The CDR3 is 13 residues long. The CDR3 DNA sequence: TGCGCCAGCAGCTCCGAAGGTCCAGATACGCAGTATTTT. It specifies CASSSEGPDTQYF.

This chain joins TRBV19 and TRBJ2-1; 14 nucleotides agree with TRBD2. V was clipped by 5 bases and J by 5 bases; unmatched bases: 5. The germline gives CDR1 LNHDA, CDR2 SQIVND (reference sequence). The length of the CDR3 is 16 residues. Here the CDR3 reads CASSQGLAGGHNEQFF. The CDR3 DNA sequence: TGTGCCAGTAGTCAAGGACTAGCGGGGGGACACAATGAGCAGTTCTTC. Full variable domain (outside the CDR3, taken from reference TRBV19 and TRBJ2-1): DGGITQSPKYLFRKEGQNVTLSCEQNLNHDAMYWYRQDPGQGLRLIYYSQIVNDFQKGDIAEGYSVSREKKESFPLTVTSAQKNPTAFYLCASSQGLAGGHNEQFFGPGTRLTVL.

This clone was counted a single time. The J gene is TRBJ2-1, the V gene TRBV27, with D possibly matching TRBD1 (5 bases). The CDR3 is 14 amino acids. Between the trimmed V and J ends, which lost 6 bases and 3 bases, there was a span of 12 bases. Looked up from germline, CDR1 is MNHEY and CDR2 is SMNVEV (reference sequence). The CDR3 bases are TGTGCCAGCAGAGGGGCGTCTGGCTACAATGAGCAGTTCTTC. The encoded protein is CASRGASGYNEQFF.

V gene TRBV15 combines with J gene TRBJ2-3; D is unresolved. The V end lost 6 bases, the J end lost 0 bases, and 4 bases lay between the germline ends. Germline V gives CDR1 LNHNV, CDR2 YYDKDF (reference sequence). CDR3 size: 12 residues. The CDR3 is CATRGSTDTQYF. The CDR3 coding sequence is TGTGCCACCAGGGGCAGCACAGATACGCAGTATTTT.

V gene TRBV4-3 combines with J gene TRBJ1-5; 7 nucleotides agree with TRBD1. V was pared by 4 bases and J by 9 bases, with 12 bases of the junction left unmatched. Germline V CDR1 and CDR2: LGHNA, YSLEER. The CDR3 totals 15 residues. DNA of the CDR3: TGCGCCAGCAGCCGAGACAGGGCTTCAGGGCTGCCCCAGCATTTT. Protein: CASSRDRASGLPQHF.

This clone is a singleton in its sample. The chain recombines TRBV10-3 with TRBJ1-3; D remains ambiguous. The CDR3 runs to 17 residues. Germline CDR1 ENHRY, CDR2 SYGVKD. Trimming pared 1 base from V and 2 bases from J, leaving 15 bases between. Here the CDR3 reads CAISEFEPWGTGNTIYF. CDR3 DNA: TGTGCCATCAGTGAGTTCGAGCCGTGGGGAACTGGAAACACCATATATTTT.

V is TRBV7-9 and J is TRBJ1-4; D might be TRBD1 (5 bases). V was shortened by 1 base and J by 6 bases, with 9 bases between the two germline ends. The germline CDR1 and CDR2 sequences are SEHNR and FQNEAQ (reference sequence). The CDR3 sequence is 14 residues long. The CDR3 sequence: CASSLVGDDEKLFF. As DNA, the CDR3 is TGTGCCAGCAGCTTAGTAGGGGATGATGAAAAACTGTTTTTT.

This clone has just one count. The chain employs TRBV6-5 and TRBJ2-2; 12 bases fit TRBD2. With V trimmed by 7 bases and J by 7 bases, 7 bases remained unmatched. Per the germline V gene, CDR1 is MNHEY and CDR2 is SVGAGI. CDR3 length: 15 amino acids. The CDR3 protein is CASNPTSGGRGELFF. The CDR3 region has the DNA TGTGCCAGCAACCCAACTAGCGGGGGGCGCGGGGAGCTGTTTTTT.

The chain couples TRBV24-1 to TRBJ2-1, with D perhaps TRBD1 (5 bases). V lost 5 bases and J 10 bases, leaving 8 bases between the germline ends. Germline CDR1 reads KGHDR; CDR2 reads SFDVKD. The CDR3 totals 11 residues. The CDR3 nucleotides are TGTGCCACCAGTGGGGGCCAAGAGCAGTTCTTC. Translated: CATSGGQEQFF.

The chain employs TRBV3-1 (or the pseudogene TRBV3-2) and TRBJ2-7, with 9 nucleotides matching TRBD1. The germline gives CDR1 LGHDT, CDR2 YNNKEL (reference sequence). Trimming at V came to 4 bases and at J to 3 bases, leaving 4 bases not matched to a gene. The CDR3 loop spans 14 amino acids. This CDR3 reads CASSPGQGDYEQYF. DNA of the CDR3: TGTGCCAGCAGCCCGGGACAGGGAGACTACGAGCAGTACTTC.

The rearrangement uses TRBV7-3 and TRBJ2-1; 7 bases are shared with TRBD2. V lost 2 bases to trimming and J lost 2 bases; unmatched junction nucleotides: 6. The length of the CDR3 is 16 residues. Germline V CDR1 and CDR2: SGHTA, FQGTGA. CDR3 sequence (DNA): TGTGCCAGCAGCTTATCTCGGGCGGGGGCCTACAATGAGCAGTTCTTC. The encoded protein is CASSLSRAGAYNEQFF.

There are a few counts of this clone. The rearrangement joins TRBV12-3 or TRBV12-4 to TRBJ1-1; D is unclear. The CDR3 is 12 amino acids. The germline V and J ends were trimmed by 6 bases and 11 bases, with 16 bases remaining between them. Here the CDR3 DNA reads TGTGCCAGCAGCCCACCGGAGGGTAACGCTTTCTTT. Translating it yields CASSPPEGNAFF.

The chain carries TRBV5-1 and TRBJ1-1; weak D call: TRBD1 (5 bases). With 1 base removed from V and 4 bases from J, the gap between germline ends came to 8 bases. Germline-derived CDR1 and CDR2 are SGHRS and YFSETQ. The CDR3 contains 13 residues. The CDR3 loop reads CASSLQGSTEAFF. The CDR3 DNA is TGCGCCAGCAGCTTGCAGGGCTCCACTGAAGCTTTCTTT.

J is TRBJ1-1 and V is TRBV29-1; TRBD1 might be the D (5 bases). Trimming took off 5 bases at V and 1 base at J, with 11 bases between the two ends. CDR1 and CDR2 from the germline V gene are SQVTM and ANQGSEA. The CDR3 length is 13 residues. Written as DNA, the CDR3 is TGCAGCGTTAACCCGGGACCGAACACTGAAGCTTTCTTT. Its protein product is CSVNPGPNTEAFF.

The chain joins TRBV12-3 or TRBV12-4 to TRBJ2-7; D remains ambiguous. Trimming pared 7 bases from V and 1 base from J, leaving 11 bases between. This CDR3 comprises 13 residues. This CDR3 is CASTPRRSYEQYF. DNA for the CDR3: TGTGCCAGCACCCCGAGGCGGTCCTACGAGCAGTACTTC.

The V call is TRBV5-6, the J call TRBJ2-7; 8 bases are a match to TRBD1. V was pared by 5 bases and J by 5 bases, with 9 bases of the junction left unmatched. This CDR3 region has 14 residues. Germline V CDR1 and CDR2: SGHDT, YYEEEE. CDR3 DNA sequence: TGTGCCAGCAGATATATGGACAGGGCCGACGAGCAGTACTTC. This translates into CASRYMDRADEQYF. The full variable domain, its missing parts supplied by reference TRBV5-6 and TRBJ2-7, is DAGVTQSPTHLIKTRGQQVTLRCSPKSGHDTVSWYQQALGQGPQFIFQYYEEEERQRGNFPDRFSGHQFPNYSSELNVNALLLGDSALYLCASRYMDRADEQYFGPGTRLTVT.

The count of this clone is one. The chain has TRBV10-2 and TRBJ1-2, with D maybe TRBD1 (5 bases). The CDR3 length is 15 residues. The V end lost 4 bases, the J end lost 4 bases, and 16 bases lay between the germline ends. Per the germline V gene, CDR1 is WSHSY and CDR2 is SAAADI. For the CDR3, the DNA is TGCGCCAGCAGTGCCTCAGGAGGGGACCTCTATGGCTACACCTTC. Its protein product is CASSASGGDLYGYTF.

V usage is TRBV2 and J usage is TRBJ1-2, with a possible D match to TRBD1 (5 bases). This CDR3 is built from 13 residues. CDR1 is SNHLY, CDR2 FYNNEI, per germline. V was clipped by 9 bases and J by 0 bases, with 11 bases between them. This CDR3 is CASLRDANYGYTF. CDR3 in DNA: TGTGCCAGTCTCCGGGACGCTAACTATGGCTACACCTTC.

The J gene is TRBJ2-7, the V gene TRBV7-3; TRBD1 might be the D (5 bases). With 0 bases removed from V and 3 bases from J, the gap between germline ends came to 12 bases. The CDR3 is made up of 15 amino acids. Germline values: CDR1 SGHTA, CDR2 FQGTGA. The CDR3 here is CASSLTSDSFYEQYF. DNA for the CDR3: TGTGCCAGCAGCTTAACATCCGACAGTTTCTACGAGCAGTACTTC.

The chain carries TRBV7-8 and TRBJ2-7; D is perhaps TRBD2 (6 bases). V was pared by 4 bases and J by 1 base, with 20 bases between. CDR3 length: 17 amino acids. Germline CDR1 reads SGHVS; CDR2 reads FQNEAQ. For the CDR3, the DNA is TGTGCCAGCAGCTCGTACGATTTGGGGCGGGAATCCTACGAGCAGTACTTC. It is translated as CASSSYDLGRESYEQYF.

V usage is TRBV5-4 and J usage is TRBJ2-5; possible D gene TRBD1, 6 bases. Trimming removed 0 bases at V and 6 bases at J, with 21 bases between. The CDR3 covers 17 residues. Germline V gives CDR1 SGHNT, CDR2 YYREEE (reference sequence). The CDR3: CASSLGLVGQSGKTQYF. Written as DNA, the CDR3 is TGTGCCAGCAGCTTGGGGTTGGTTGGACAGTCCGGGAAGACCCAGTACTTC.

The rearrangement joins TRBV7-6 to TRBJ2-3; D is uncertain. The germline V gene encodes CDR1 SGHVS and CDR2 FNYEAQ. This CDR3 contains 17 residues. V was pared by 6 bases and J by 2 bases, with 21 bases between. The CDR3 reads CASSSSPNVEPTDTQYF. In DNA form, the CDR3 reads TGTGCCAGCAGTTCCTCCCCAAATGTCGAACCCACAGATACGCAGTATTTT.